The source of this T cell receptor beta chain is a study of cytomegalovirus exposure and HLA in healthy donors listed by TCRdb under 2017. At the level of the whole study: An earlier analysis of around 600 of the donors reported 250 to 350 Gb of sequence data and 117 million unique TCR beta sequences from about 200 million T cells. Roughly 300 gigabases of sequencing data and around 80 million unique TCR sequences made up an early release that covered 500 to 700 HLA-typed donors. Among the approximately 430 genotyped donors, around 81% belonged to the genetic ancestry cluster associated with self-reported Caucasian donors. The study was designed to test whether signatures of past pathogen exposure could be identified by cataloging public T cell receptors. The T cell repertoires of 670 or so subjects were profiled by immunosequencing and related to cytomegalovirus serostatus. Along with the roughly 710-subject first cohort, a separate validation cohort of 120 different subjects was used. The study combined high-throughput TCR immunosequencing, statistical association of individual TCRs with disease status, and machine learning to predict cytomegalovirus infection status. A later analysis re-examined previously published TCR beta repertoires from 500 to 700 donors and added high-resolution HLA genotyping to investigate patterns of TCR occurrence. Rather than drawing on any new phenotypic data, the later analysis identified candidate immune exposures from TCR beta sequences and the way those sequences occurred across donors. An earlier analysis of 500 to 650 of the donors applied high-throughput TCR beta sequencing to assess whether each TCR beta V gene segment acted as functional or pseudogenic. Donor age, sex, ethnicity and CMV serostatus were compiled alongside the repertoire data. A later genetic analysis used genome-wide SNP genotypes for 398 of the 666 donors, treating that subset as a discovery cohort. Every discovery cohort repertoire had been produced on one sequencing platform. HLA typing included class I and class II loci at four-digit resolution. The number of donors typed differed by locus, with roughly 620-640 for A, B, C, DRB1 and DQB1, 522 for DQA1, over 600 for DPA1, and some 440 for DPB1. Roughly five DR-DQ haplotypes were handled as single units for association and clustering, since linkage in the cohort was strong. Among roughly 400 genotyped donors of the cohort, an average of around 250,000 unique TCR beta nucleotide sequences was sequenced per donor, of which approximately 19% were non-productive. Study-wide findings and limitations: Because HLA typing was missing for some donors at each locus, association tests included only the typed subset. Assigning TCR associations to individual alleles was difficult when HLA alleles, especially DR and DQ, strongly co-occurred. In vitro tests confirmed that a few of the cytomegalovirus-associated TCR beta chains recognize cytomegalovirus antigens. Some IMGT-functional V segments, including TRBV6-2 and TRBV6-3, could not be told apart with the 87-base-pair reads, so those segments were excluded. Linkage disequilibrium might explain the correlated functional status among segregating V segments, but an unknown experimental factor could not be excluded. Cytomegalovirus status was reported to be diagnosed by the classifier with high specificity and sensitivity in both the original and validation cohorts. Most TCR sequences were seen in very few donors, while some public TCRs were found in many individuals. The earlier analysis of 450 to 700 of the donors excluded fewer than 20 rarely observed V segments, including chromosome 9 orphons, because counts were too low. At a false discovery rate of 0.05, a later analysis linked under 20,000 TCR beta sequences to specific HLA alleles. In an earlier analysis of about 540 of the donors, most TCR beta V segments were observed in productive rearrangements about 90% or about 30% of the time, broadly matching IMGT annotations. According to a later analysis, TCR association rates differed among HLA loci, with DRB1 alleles showing the most associated TCRs and HLA-C alleles showing the fewest. Most CMV-associated TCR beta chains appeared to be HLA-restricted in a later analysis, and the HLA associations seemed to be driven largely by CMV exposure. Compared with equally common non-associated chains, HLA-associated TCR beta chains in a later analysis were more clonally expanded and had lower generation probabilities. An association between a missense DCLRE1C variant and V-gene and J-gene trimming of TCR beta chains was found in a later genetic analysis and replicated in an independent cohort. A cluster of highly shared sequence variants was judged likely to be a technical artifact of the sequencing pipeline. The authors suggested that the approach could potentially be generalized to other disease states and immunological phenotypes. According to a later genetic analysis, donors in an Asian-associated ancestry cluster had fewer N-insertions in productive TCRs than the approximately 670-donor mean. Presence/absence analyses assumed roughly uniform sequencing depth across donors, an assumption that may not hold. The study gave a list of around 170 TCR beta chains associated with cytomegalovirus. For the cohort, immune exposure information was limited to CMV serostatus. Several of the top co-occurrence clusters appeared to be linked to parvovirus B19, influenza, CMV and Epstein-Barr virus, according to a later analysis. A further reported finding was that TCR beta sequences accurately predicted the HLA-A and HLA-B alleles for most subjects in the first cohort. This cohort had only TCR beta chains sequenced, and the lack of alpha or paired-chain data limited which features could be detected.

A remark on this clone: Its antigen remains undetermined. No quality values exist for individual bases; no much larger clone is one base distant.

Libraries were constructed by the immunoSEQ multiplex PCR assay. The multiplex PCR relied on a mix of 60 forward primers for TCR Vbeta segments and 13 reverse primers for TCR Jbeta segments. A multiplex PCR assay on genomic DNA amplified the CDR3 region of rearranged TCR beta genes. The amplified TCR beta libraries were sequenced on the Illumina HiSeq System as 87-base-pair reads. Processing in the source paper ran as follows. A later analysis counted approximately 76 million unique TCR beta chains across the 666 repertoires, and some 11 million of these chains were shared by at least two donors. A nearest-neighbor algorithm error-corrected the raw reads and collapsed the reads into unique sequences, merging closely related sequences to remove PCR and sequencing errors. To assign V, D and J gene segments, CDR3 sequences were aligned to IMGT reference sequences. For a sequence to be retained, a match of at least six nucleotides to both a V gene segment and a J gene segment was required. A rearrangement counted as productive if the CDR3 had no stop codons and remained in frame with V and J, and every other rearrangement counted as non-productive. CDR3 was defined according to IMGT convention as the region running from the second conserved V-encoded cysteine to the conserved J-encoded phenylalanine. Sequences without an unambiguous match to a single V gene segment were excluded from the earlier analysis of over 500 of the donors. In an earlier analysis of about 590 of the donors, a V segment was called functional when productive rearrangements were above 56.7%, and segregating when the standard deviation between donors exceeded 5%. To diagnose cytomegalovirus status from the catalog of TCR beta chain sequences, a statistical classification framework was built. In a later analysis, TCR nucleotide sequences were compared against IMGT/GENE-DB human TR gene sequences so that V and J genes could be assigned. Using the TCRdist pipeline, a later analysis assigned CDR3 sequences along with most-parsimonious VDJ recombination scenarios. In a later analysis, each TCR beta chain was defined by its CDR3 amino acid sequence together with its V-gene family, and reads without a unique V-gene family were excluded. To address suspected cross-contamination and a sequencing artifact, a later analysis removed 450 to 700 highly shared, low-generation-probability nucleotide sequences. In a later analysis, a clonal expansion index for each public chain was calculated from normalized within-repertoire ranks of inferred template counts. In a later analysis, generation probabilities were computed with a VDJ recombination model fitted to out-of-frame rearrangements, and the resulting probabilities were checked against IGoR. A later analysis scored TCR-TCR, TCR-HLA and TCR-CMV co-occurrence with hypergeometric tests, applying a repertoire-size bias correction to TCR pairs. To estimate false discovery rates, a later analysis permuted the HLA or CMV assignments 20 times. In a later analysis, co-occurring TCRs were grouped with DBSCAN, and TCRdist sequence similarity was added when clustering was performed within HLA-allele-positive subsets. Repertoires with fewer than 30,000 or more than 120,000 public chains, plus five repertoires with anomalous nucleotide sharing, were excluded from co-occurrence clustering. In TCRdb, the immuneACCESS table is reduced to in-frame sequences with V and J assigned. These tables do not hold every clone; where another copy was compared, an unresolved V gene accounts for under half, and the others remain unexplained. V, J and clone size reflect that table, while D and trimming were determined from the DNA. Present in this sample are 75,000 to 100,000 clones, roughly four fifths of which were seen just once. Roughly 5.1% of the sample is taken by the ten largest.

In total, roughly 670 healthy bone marrow donors made up the cohort. At the time of sampling, all cohort members were nominally healthy, though unrecorded immune exposures were likely present. The donor tested CMV seropositive, placing the donor among the 289 seropositive members of the cohort. Each donor provided a peripheral blood sample, and peripheral blood mononuclear cells were used for TCR beta sequencing. Genomic DNA was extracted from the blood cell samples with the Qiagen DNeasy Blood Extraction Kit. For CDR1 and CDR2, the germline V gene (reference sequence) lists MNHEY and SMNVEV. The germline ends are 7 bases apart after V is trimmed by 7 bases and J by 4 bases. The CDR3 measures 11 amino acids from cysteine to phenylalanine. Only the CDR3 part of the read is kept: 33 bases, read in frame from the first base.

The chain uses TRBV27 and TRBJ2-5; the D segment cannot be called with confidence. Source material: PBMCs. This TCR derives from a man aged 35 to 55 in good health and CMV-seropositive. The DNA sequence is TGTGCCAGCACCAACGGAGAGACCCAGTACTTC. Its product reads: CASTNGETQYF.